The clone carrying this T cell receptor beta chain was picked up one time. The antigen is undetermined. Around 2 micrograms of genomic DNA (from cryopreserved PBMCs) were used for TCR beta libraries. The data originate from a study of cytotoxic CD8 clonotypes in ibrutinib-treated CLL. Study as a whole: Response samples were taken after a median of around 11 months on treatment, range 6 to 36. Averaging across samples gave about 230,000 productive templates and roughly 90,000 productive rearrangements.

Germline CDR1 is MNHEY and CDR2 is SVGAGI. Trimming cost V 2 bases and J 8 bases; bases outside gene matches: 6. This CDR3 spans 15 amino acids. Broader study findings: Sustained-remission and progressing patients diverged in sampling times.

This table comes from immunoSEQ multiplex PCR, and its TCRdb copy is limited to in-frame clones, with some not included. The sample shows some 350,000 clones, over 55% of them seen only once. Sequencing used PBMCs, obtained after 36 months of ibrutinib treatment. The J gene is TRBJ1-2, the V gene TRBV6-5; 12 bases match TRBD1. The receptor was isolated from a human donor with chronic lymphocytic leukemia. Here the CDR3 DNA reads TGTGCCAGCAGTTACCTGGGACAGGGGGCGAACGGCTACACCTTC. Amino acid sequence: CASSYLGQGANGYTF.